The 21 T cell receptor beta chains in this list originate from one sample, sequenced in a study of regulatory T cells. Findings of the study overall: In CD3G-deficient patients, conventional CD4+ T cells were enriched for hydrophobic CDR3 residues at positions 6 and 7.

Their target antigens are unknown. The primer mix had 52 TRBV and 13 TRBJ primers. Only in-frame clones appear in the TCRdb table, and some are missing; sequencing was by immunoSEQ multiplex PCR. The sample lists tens of thousands of clones, about 91% occurring once. Sequenced sample: conventional CD4+ T cells sorted from blood. The receptors were sampled from a person aged 18 to 30 with CD3G deficiency.

This chain connects TRBV18 to TRBJ2-6; D ambiguous. The CDR3 has 14 residues. The V end lost 2 bases, the J end lost 0 bases, and 2 bases lay between the germline ends. In germline, CDR1 is KGHSH, CDR2 LQKENI. The CDR3 DNA follows: TGTGCCAGCTCACCAAACTCTGGGGCCAACGTCCTGACTTTC. Its protein product is CASSPNSGANVLTF.

The V gene is TRBV5-1, the J gene TRBJ2-1, with D perhaps being TRBD1 or TRBD2 (5 bases each). The CDR3 is 14 amino acids. V was trimmed by 0 bases and J by 5 bases, leaving 9 bases between them. CDR1 is SGHRS and CDR2 is YFSETQ in the germline V gene. CDR3 region: CASSLAGQNNEQFF. CDR3 DNA: TGCGCCAGCAGCTTGGCGGGGCAAAACAATGAGCAGTTCTTC.

The rearrangement joins TRBV6-9 to TRBJ1-4; D gene uncertain. The CDR3 spans 11 residues. Trimming took off 6 bases at V and 10 bases at J, with 9 bases between the two ends. CDR1 and CDR2 (germline): MNHGY, SVAAGI. The CDR3 coding sequence is TGTGCCAGCAGACCTTGGGGAAAACTGTTTTTT. The encoded protein is CASRPWGKLFF.

The chain joins TRBV5-1 to TRBJ2-1, with TRBD2 matching 7 bases. The germline gives CDR1 SGHRS, CDR2 YFSETQ. The CDR3 runs to 15 residues. J lost 3 bases, V lost 0 bases, and 3 bases had no gene match. The CDR3 loop is CASSLGLAYYNEQFF. CDR3 nucleotides: TGCGCCAGCAGCTTGGGACTAGCCTACTACAATGAGCAGTTCTTC.

The genes are TRBV28 and TRBJ2-7; TRBD2 might be the D (5 bases). Per the germline V gene, CDR1 is MDHEN and CDR2 is SYDVKM. Between the trimmed V and J ends, which lost 4 bases and 5 bases, there was a span of 18 bases. The CDR3 loop spans 15 amino acids. CDR3 residues: CASSSPPRGTNEQYF. The CDR3, as DNA: TGTGCCAGCAGTTCCCCCCCCCGGGGTACGAACGAGCAGTACTTC.

This chain joins TRBV15 and TRBJ1-6; no firm D call. V was trimmed by 3 bases and J by 7 bases, leaving 19 bases between them. Germline CDR1 and CDR2: LNHNV and YYDKDF (reference sequence). CDR3 length: 17 amino acids. For the CDR3, the DNA is TGTGCCACCAGCAGTCTGCCGGAAGCGGTTAGGAATTCACCCCTCCACTTT. This gives the protein CATSSLPEAVRNSPLHF.

The chain links TRBV28 to TRBJ1-1; D unresolved. The V gene's germline CDR1 is MDHEN and CDR2 SYDVKM. Trimming removed 4 bases at V and 2 bases at J, with 8 bases between. The CDR3 runs to 13 residues. The CDR3 is CASSSGVNTEAFF. The CDR3 coding sequence is TGTGCCAGCAGTTCCGGGGTAAACACTGAAGCTTTCTTT.

The chain carries TRBV7-9 and TRBJ2-1, with D perhaps TRBD1 (5 bases). Per germline, CDR1 SEHNR and CDR2 FQNEAQ (reference sequence). This CDR3 comprises 12 residues. Trimming took off 4 bases at V and 8 bases at J, with 9 bases between the two ends. The CDR3 here is CASSSQGDEQFF. In nucleotides, the CDR3 is TGTGCCAGCAGCTCCCAGGGTGATGAGCAGTTCTTC.

The chain recombines TRBV28 with TRBJ2-2; 8 bases are shared with TRBD1. J was trimmed by 7 bases and V by 3 bases; bases with no gene match: 7. The CDR3 contains 15 residues. Per the germline V gene, CDR1 is MDHEN and CDR2 is SYDVKM. The CDR3 reads CASSLGRGPVGELFF. The CDR3 region has the DNA TGTGCCAGCAGTTTGGGCAGGGGGCCGGTCGGGGAGCTGTTTTTT. The whole variable domain, filled in from reference TRBV28 and TRBJ2-2, reads DVKVTQSSRYLVKRTGEKVFLECVQDMDHENMFWYRQDPGLGLRLIYFSYDVKMKEKGDIPEGYSVSREKKERFSLILESASTNQTSMYLCASSLGRGPVGELFFGEGSRLTVL.

J is TRBJ2-2 and V is TRBV7-2; no clear D. The CDR3 spans 12 residues. Germline loops: CDR1 SGHTA, CDR2 FQGNSA. The V and J ends lost 5 bases and 3 bases respectively, with 4 bases between them. For the CDR3, the DNA is TGTGCCAGCAGCCCTTACACCGGGGAGCTGTTTTTT. This gives the protein CASSPYTGELFF.

The V and J genes are TRBV5-1 and TRBJ2-2; 10 bases agree with TRBD1. The CDR3 runs 15 residues. Germline values: CDR1 SGHRS, CDR2 YFSETQ. The V segment lost 4 bases and the J segment 5 bases; nucleotides outside the gene matches: 5. The CDR3 region is CASSEGQGVTGELFF. CDR3 sequence (DNA): TGCGCCAGCAGCGAAGGACAGGGGGTGACCGGGGAGCTGTTTTTT.

The V call is TRBV5-1, the J call TRBJ2-7; D is ambiguous. The CDR3 runs to 14 residues. V was clipped by 4 bases and J by 3 bases, with 14 bases between them. Germline V gene data show CDR1 as SGHRS and CDR2 as YFSETQ. Written as DNA, the CDR3 is TGCGCCAGCAGCGTAGACCAAGGTCACTACGAGCAGTACTTC. It translates to CASSVDQGHYEQYF.

The chain couples TRBV7-8 to TRBJ2-7; the match to TRBD1 covers 10 bases. Per the germline V gene, CDR1 is SGHVS and CDR2 is FQNEAQ. With V trimmed by 4 bases and J by 6 bases, 3 bases remained unmatched. This CDR3 is 13 amino acids long. The CDR3 loop is CASSSRQGAEQYF. CDR3 nucleotide sequence: TGTGCCAGCAGCTCCAGACAGGGGGCCGAGCAGTACTTC.

This clone was seen more than once but under ten times. This sequence joins TRBV5-1 and TRBJ1-2; the D gene is possibly TRBD1 (6 bases). The CDR3 spans 13 residues. The germline V gene encodes CDR1 SGHRS and CDR2 YFSETQ. V was cut by 4 bases and J by 2 bases, with 9 bases left in between. The CDR3 region is CASSPGQNYGYTF. DNA of the CDR3: TGCGCCAGCAGCCCCGGACAGAACTATGGCTACACCTTC.

V and J are TRBV18 and TRBJ2-7; 12 bases line up with TRBD1. The J segment lost 4 bases and the V segment lost 6 bases, leaving 7 bases of the junction unmatched. Per germline, CDR1 KGHSH and CDR2 LQKENI. This CDR3 has 15 amino acids. CDR3 sequence (DNA): TGTGCCAGCTCCCTCGGGACAGGGGGCAGTTACGAGCAGTACTTC. This codes for CASSLGTGGSYEQYF.

The genes are TRBV6-1 and TRBJ2-7; D perhaps matches TRBD1 (5 bases). Trimming cost V 4 bases and J 2 bases, with 9 bases left between them. Germline lookup yields CDR1 MNHNS and CDR2 SASEGT. The CDR3 has 13 residues. This CDR3 reads CASSASRAYEQYF. Written as DNA, the CDR3 is TGTGCCAGCAGTGCATCCAGGGCCTACGAGCAGTACTTC.

This chain links TRBV28 with TRBJ2-7; D is undetermined. Trimming shortened V by 4 bases and J by 2 bases, and 9 bases separated the two germline ends. Germline-derived CDR1 and CDR2 are MDHEN and SYDVKM. The CDR3 has 13 residues. CDR3 residues: CASSSIATYEQYF. In nucleotides, the CDR3 is TGTGCCAGCAGTTCTATCGCGACCTACGAGCAGTACTTC.

To note about this clone: One end of the junction varies from germline; a read error may be responsible. The rearrangement links TRBV28 to TRBJ2-7; 9 bases align to TRBD1. The CDR3 spans 15 residues. The germline V gene encodes CDR1 MDHEN and CDR2 SYDVKM. CDR3 nucleotide sequence: TGTGCCAGCAGTTCGATCATCTCTCCCCGGGACAGGGTCAACTTC. Protein: CASSSIISPRDRVNF.

This clone showed up just once. The V gene is TRBV28, the J gene TRBJ2-1, with D possibly matching TRBD2 (5 bases). CDR3 length equals 15 residues. V was cut by 3 bases and J by 5 bases, with 14 bases left in between. Germline V CDR1 and CDR2: MDHEN, SYDVKM. The CDR3 sequence: CASSLGSAMHNEQFF. The CDR3 DNA reads TGTGCCAGCAGTTTGGGTAGCGCGATGCACAATGAGCAGTTCTTC.

CDR3 nucleotides: TGCGCCAGCAGCTTAAATGCGGGCGAAGAGACCCAGTACTTC. Protein: CASSLNAGEETQYF. The V call is TRBV5-1, the J call TRBJ2-5; perhaps TRBD2 as D (5 bases). The CDR3 is 14 amino acids. V lost 2 bases and J lost 3, with 11 bases in between. Germline-derived CDR1 and CDR2 are SGHRS and YFSETQ.

The CDR3 DNA reads as TGTGCCAGCAGCTTAGCGGGACAGGGCTACGAGCAGTACTTC. As protein: CASSLAGQGYEQYF. V usage is TRBV7-2 and J usage is TRBJ2-7, with 9 nucleotides matching TRBD1. The CDR3 totals 14 residues. Germline V CDR1 and CDR2: SGHTA, FQGNSA. Trimming took 0 bases from V and 3 from J; bases not matched to a gene: 0.